The present TCR beta chain was sequenced within a study of cytomegalovirus exposure and HLA in healthy donors (dated by TCRdb to the late 2010s). With regard to the full study: According to an earlier analysis of 550 to 700 of the donors, about 179 million T cells yielded some 120 million unique TCR beta sequences and about 300 Gb of sequence data. Typing coverage varied by locus: about 620-630 donors for A, B, C, DRB1 and DQB1; approximately 560 for DQA1; more than 600 for DPA1; approximately 490 for DPB1. HLA typing covered class I and class II loci at four-digit resolution. All discovery cohort repertoires had been generated using a single sequencing platform. A later genetic analysis took genome-wide SNP genotypes for about three fifths of the roughly 700 donors and used that subset as a discovery cohort. Along with the 666-subject first cohort, a separate validation cohort of over a hundred different subjects was used. The later analysis used no new phenotypic data to find candidate immune exposures, relying instead on TCR beta sequences and their occurrence across donors. An early release that covered about 600 HLA-typed donors contained around 330 gigabases of sequencing data and some 87 million unique TCR sequences. The T cell repertoires of roughly 660 subjects were profiled by immunosequencing and related to cytomegalovirus serostatus. Four to six DR-DQ haplotypes were handled as single units for association and clustering, since linkage in the cohort was strong. To decide whether each TCR beta V gene segment behaved as functional or pseudogenic, an earlier analysis of fewer than 750 of the donors relied on high-throughput TCR beta sequencing. Donor age, sex, ethnicity and CMV serostatus were compiled alongside the repertoire data. The aim of the study was to test whether cataloging public T cell receptors could identify signatures of past pathogen exposure. Of the 300 to 500 genotyped donors, 81% were placed in the genetic ancestry cluster associated with self-reported Caucasian donors. To predict cytomegalovirus infection status, the study combined high-throughput TCR immunosequencing, statistical association of individual TCRs with disease status, and machine learning. A later analysis re-examined previously published TCR beta repertoires from hundreds of donors and added high-resolution HLA genotyping to investigate patterns of TCR occurrence. On average, roughly 250,000 unique TCR beta nucleotide sequences were sequenced per donor among roughly 430 genotyped donors of the cohort, with around 19% of those sequences being non-productive. Paper-wide results and their limitations: Most TCR sequences were observed very rarely across donors, whereas some public TCRs were present in many individuals. Some IMGT-functional V segments, including TRBV6-2 and TRBV6-3, could not be distinguished by the 87-base-pair reads and were therefore excluded. Strong co-occurrence of HLA alleles, especially DR and DQ, made assigning TCR associations to individual alleles difficult. It was suggested by the authors that the approach could potentially be generalized to other disease states and immunological phenotypes. In this cohort, only TCR beta chains were sequenced, and detectable features were limited by the absence of alpha or paired-chain data. In vitro tests confirmed that a few of the cytomegalovirus-associated TCR beta chains recognize cytomegalovirus antigens. A cluster of highly shared sequence variants was judged likely to be a technical artifact of the sequencing pipeline. In a later genetic analysis, fewer N-insertions in productive TCRs were reported among donors in an Asian-associated ancestry cluster than the roughly 700-donor mean. A further reported finding was that TCR beta sequences accurately predicted the HLA-A and HLA-B alleles for most subjects in the first cohort. Sequencing depth was assumed to be roughly uniform across donors in the presence/absence analyses, though that assumption may not hold. According to a later analysis, parvovirus B19, influenza, CMV and Epstein-Barr virus appeared linked to several top co-occurrence clusters. Linkage disequilibrium might explain the correlated functional status among segregating V segments, but an unknown experimental factor could not be excluded. CMV serostatus was the only immune exposure information available for the cohort. The earlier analysis of about 600 of the donors excluded over 15 rarely observed V segments, including chromosome 9 orphons, because counts were too low. In a later analysis, most CMV-associated TCR beta chains were found to appear HLA-restricted, with HLA associations seemingly driven largely by CMV exposure. In an earlier analysis of approximately 590 of the donors, most TCR beta V segments appeared in productive rearrangements about 90% or about 30% of the time, broadly matching IMGT annotations. In a later analysis, HLA-associated TCR beta chains were found to be more clonally expanded and to have lower generation probabilities than equally common non-associated chains. Because HLA typing was missing for some donors at each locus, association tests included only the typed subset. The study listed 150 to 200 TCR beta chains as associated with cytomegalovirus. In a later genetic analysis, a missense DCLRE1C variant was associated with V-gene and J-gene trimming of TCR beta chains, and the association was replicated in an independent cohort. According to a later analysis, TCR association rates differed among HLA loci, with DRB1 alleles showing the most associated TCRs and HLA-C alleles showing the fewest. At a false discovery rate of 0.05, a later analysis linked fewer than 20,000 TCR beta sequences to specific HLA alleles. The classifier was reported to diagnose cytomegalovirus status with high specificity and sensitivity in both the original cohort and the validation cohort.

The cohort consisted of 670 or so healthy bone marrow donors. All cohort members were sampled while nominally healthy, although unrecorded immune exposures were likely present. The donor was CMV seropositive and was included in the group of 300 or so seropositive cohort members. A peripheral blood sample was provided by each donor, and peripheral blood mononuclear cells were used for TCR beta sequencing. Genomic DNA was extracted from the blood cell samples with the Qiagen DNeasy Blood Extraction Kit. The library was built by means of the immunoSEQ multiplex PCR assay. A mixture of 60 forward primers for TCR Vbeta segments and 13 reverse primers for TCR Jbeta segments was used in the multiplex PCR. Amplification of the CDR3 region of rearranged TCR beta genes was performed with a multiplex PCR assay on genomic DNA. The amplified TCR beta libraries were sequenced on the Illumina HiSeq System as 87-base-pair reads. From the authors' description of their analysis: A later analysis counted about 76 million unique TCR beta chains across the 640 or so repertoires, and 9 million to 14 million of these chains were shared by at least two donors. Raw reads were error-corrected and collapsed into unique sequences by a nearest-neighbor algorithm in which closely related sequences were merged to remove PCR and sequencing errors. Alignment of CDR3 sequences to IMGT reference sequences was used to assign V, D and J gene segments. For a sequence to be retained, at least a six-nucleotide match to both a V gene segment and a J gene segment was required. Rearrangements were classified as productive when the CDR3 lacked stop codons and remained in frame with V and J, and all other rearrangements were classified as non-productive. Following IMGT convention, CDR3 was defined as the stretch from the second conserved V-encoded cysteine up to the conserved J-encoded phenylalanine. The earlier analysis of more than 450 of the donors excluded sequences that lacked an unambiguous match to a single V gene segment. An earlier analysis of a few hundred of the donors classified V segments as functional when productive rearrangements were above 56.7% and as segregating when the standard deviation between donors was above 5%. To diagnose cytomegalovirus status from the catalog of TCR beta chain sequences, a statistical classification framework was built. V and J gene assignment, in a later analysis, came from comparing TCR nucleotide sequences with IMGT/GENE-DB human TR gene sequences. In a later analysis, CDR3 sequences and most-parsimonious VDJ recombination scenarios were assigned using the TCRdist pipeline. A later analysis defined each TCR beta chain by its CDR3 amino acid sequence plus V-gene family, and excluded reads lacking a unique V-gene family. A later analysis removed several hundred highly shared, low-generation-probability nucleotide sequences to deal with suspected cross-contamination and a sequencing artifact. In a later analysis, a clonal expansion index was calculated for each public chain from normalized within-repertoire ranks of inferred template counts. In a later analysis, generation probabilities were computed using a VDJ recombination model fitted to out-of-frame rearrangements, and the results were checked against IGoR. In a later analysis, hypergeometric tests were used to score TCR-TCR, TCR-HLA and TCR-CMV co-occurrence, with a repertoire-size bias correction applied to TCR pairs. In a later analysis, false discovery rates were estimated by permuting HLA or CMV assignments 20 times. In a later analysis, co-occurring TCRs were grouped using DBSCAN, and TCRdist sequence similarity was added for clustering within HLA-allele-positive subsets. Repertoires with fewer than 30,000 or more than 120,000 public chains, plus five repertoires with anomalous nucleotide sharing, were excluded from co-occurrence clustering. Held by TCRdb, this immuneACCESS table contains in-frame sequences only and omits some clones. Under half of the omission traces to an unresolved V gene where checked; the cause of the rest is unknown. V and J calls and clone size are given by that table; D and trimming were obtained from the DNA. The sample table contains around 150,000 clones; only one count was recorded for about four fifths of them. About 6.7% of the sample is taken by the ten largest.

Points on this clone: The target of this receptor is not known. Per-nucleotide qualities are absent, and no much larger clonotype sits a single base away.

The CDR3 measures 14 amino acids from cysteine to phenylalanine. The DNA shown is the 42-base CDR3, in frame from base 1. CDR1 and CDR2, per the germline V gene, are SGHAT and FQNNGV. From V the trimming removes 6 bases and from J it removes 4 bases, while the gene matches leave 9 bases of the junction unaccounted for. Sequencing was performed on PBMCs. The source is a man aged 45-65 years in good health and CMV-seropositive. The V gene is TRBV11-2 and the J gene is TRBJ2-7, with 7 middle bases fitting TRBD1. The DNA sequence is TGTGCCAGCAGTCCCAGACAGGGTTGGTACGAGCAGTACTTC. It is translated as CASSPRQGWYEQYF.